This TCR beta chain was captured in a study of T cell repertoires in cytomegalovirus infection. A few counts support this clonotype. TCRdb itself ran the reads through MiXCR, one entry per CDR3 protein. This sample has hundreds of thousands of distinct CDR3 sequences, with under 20% found just once. The CDR3 length is 17 residues. V was clipped by 5 bases and J by 5 bases; unmatched bases: 8. The sequencing input was PBMCs. The V call is TRBV12-3 or TRBV12-4, the J call TRBJ2-1, with TRBD2 identical over 14 bases. The source is a human donor in good health (CMV status not recorded). Some clones in this sample may be carry-over from other donors' samples. CDR3 DNA: TGTGCCAGCAGTCTAGGGACTAGCGGGGGCTTAAACAATGAGCAGTTCTTC. Translation: CASSLGTSGGLNNEQFF.